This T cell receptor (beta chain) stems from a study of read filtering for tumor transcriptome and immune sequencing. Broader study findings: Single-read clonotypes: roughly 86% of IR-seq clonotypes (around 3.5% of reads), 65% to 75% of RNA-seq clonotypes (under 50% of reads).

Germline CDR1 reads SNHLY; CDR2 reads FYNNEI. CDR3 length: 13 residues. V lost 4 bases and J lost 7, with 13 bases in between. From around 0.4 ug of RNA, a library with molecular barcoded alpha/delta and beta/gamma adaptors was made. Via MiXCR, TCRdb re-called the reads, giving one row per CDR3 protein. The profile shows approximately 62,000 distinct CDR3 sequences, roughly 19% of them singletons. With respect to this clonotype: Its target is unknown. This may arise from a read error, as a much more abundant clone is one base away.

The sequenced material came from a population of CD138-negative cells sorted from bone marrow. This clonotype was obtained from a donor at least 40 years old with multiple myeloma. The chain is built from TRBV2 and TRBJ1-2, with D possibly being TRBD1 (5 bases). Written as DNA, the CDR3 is TGTGCCAGCAGTGGAGGGGAAACCTTTGGCTACACCTTC. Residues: CASSGGETFGYTF.